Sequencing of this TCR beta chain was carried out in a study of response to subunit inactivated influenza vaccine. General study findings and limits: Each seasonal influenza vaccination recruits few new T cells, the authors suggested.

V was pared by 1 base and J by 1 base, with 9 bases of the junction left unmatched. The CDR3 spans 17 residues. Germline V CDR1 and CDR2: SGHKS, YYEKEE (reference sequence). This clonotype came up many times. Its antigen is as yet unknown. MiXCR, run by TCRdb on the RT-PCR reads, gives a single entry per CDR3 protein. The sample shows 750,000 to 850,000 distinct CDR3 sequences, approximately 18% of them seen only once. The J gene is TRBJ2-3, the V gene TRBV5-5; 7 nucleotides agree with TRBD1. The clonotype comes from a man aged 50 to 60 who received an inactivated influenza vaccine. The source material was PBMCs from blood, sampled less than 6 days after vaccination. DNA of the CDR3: TGTGCCAGCAGCTTGCCGCCAGGGGGATATGGCACAGATACGCAGTATTTT. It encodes CASSLPPGGYGTDTQYF.